The entry below describes one T cell receptor (beta chain). This record comes from a study of blood T cell repertoires in COVID-19. Repertoires were generated with immunoSEQ multiplex PCR, while TCRdb's copy carries only in-frame clones and drops some. This repertoire shows approximately 32,000 clones, 80% to 90% found once; its top ten account for over 12%. CDR1 and CDR2 from the germline V gene are SGHTA and FQGTGA. This CDR3 is 16 amino acids long. Losses at the gene ends were 0 bases for V and 4 bases for J; bases not matched to a gene: 8. The source material was peripheral blood. This receptor was identified in a man in his fifties or sixties with active COVID-19. The chain employs TRBV7-3 and TRBJ1-2; 7 nucleotides line up with TRBD1. The CDR3, as DNA: TGTGCCAGCAGCTTAACCATGACAGGGCGGCTCTATGGCTACACCTTC. Protein product: CASSLTMTGRLYGYTF.